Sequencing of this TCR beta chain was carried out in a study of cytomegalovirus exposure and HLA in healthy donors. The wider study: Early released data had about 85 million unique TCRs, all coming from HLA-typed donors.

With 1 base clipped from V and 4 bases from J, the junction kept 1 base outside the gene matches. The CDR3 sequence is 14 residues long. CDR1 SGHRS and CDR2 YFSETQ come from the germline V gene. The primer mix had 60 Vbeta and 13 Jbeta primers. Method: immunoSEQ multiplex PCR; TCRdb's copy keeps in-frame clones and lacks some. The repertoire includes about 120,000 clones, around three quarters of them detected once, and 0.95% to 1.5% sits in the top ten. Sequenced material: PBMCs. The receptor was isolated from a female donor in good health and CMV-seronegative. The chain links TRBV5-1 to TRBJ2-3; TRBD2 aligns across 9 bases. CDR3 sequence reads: CASSLQRGADTQYF. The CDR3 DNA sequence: TGCGCCAGCAGCTTGCAGCGGGGGGCAGATACGCAGTATTTT.